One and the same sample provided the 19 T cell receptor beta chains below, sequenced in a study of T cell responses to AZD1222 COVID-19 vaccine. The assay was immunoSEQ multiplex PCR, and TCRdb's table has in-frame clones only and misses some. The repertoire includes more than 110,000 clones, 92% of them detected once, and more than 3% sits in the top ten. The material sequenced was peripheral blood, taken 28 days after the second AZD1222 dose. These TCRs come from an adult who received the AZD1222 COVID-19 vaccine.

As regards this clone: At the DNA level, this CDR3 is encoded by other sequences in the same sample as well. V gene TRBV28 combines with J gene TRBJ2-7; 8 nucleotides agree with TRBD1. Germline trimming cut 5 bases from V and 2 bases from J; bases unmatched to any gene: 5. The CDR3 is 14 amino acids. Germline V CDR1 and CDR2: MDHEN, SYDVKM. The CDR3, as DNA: TGTGCCAGCAGTACAGGACAGGGCCCCTACGAGCAGTACTTC. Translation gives CASSTGQGPYEQYF.

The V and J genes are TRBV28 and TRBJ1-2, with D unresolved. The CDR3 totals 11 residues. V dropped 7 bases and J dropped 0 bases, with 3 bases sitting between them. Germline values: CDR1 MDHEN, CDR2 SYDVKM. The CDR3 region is CASTSNYGYTF. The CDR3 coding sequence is TGTGCCAGCACATCTAACTATGGCTACACCTTC.

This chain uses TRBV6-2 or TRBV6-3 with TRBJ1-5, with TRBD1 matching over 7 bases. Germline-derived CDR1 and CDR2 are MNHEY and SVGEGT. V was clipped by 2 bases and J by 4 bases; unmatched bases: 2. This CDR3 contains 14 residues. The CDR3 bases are TGTGCCAGCAGTTACACCAGGGGGAATCAGCCCCAGCATTTT. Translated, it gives CASSYTRGNQPQHF.

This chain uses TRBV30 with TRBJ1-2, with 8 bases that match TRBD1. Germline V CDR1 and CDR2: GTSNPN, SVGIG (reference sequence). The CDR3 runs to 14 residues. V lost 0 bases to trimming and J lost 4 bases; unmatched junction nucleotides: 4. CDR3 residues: CAWSVGQDGYGYTF. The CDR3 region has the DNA TGTGCCTGGAGTGTGGGACAGGACGGCTATGGCTACACCTTC.

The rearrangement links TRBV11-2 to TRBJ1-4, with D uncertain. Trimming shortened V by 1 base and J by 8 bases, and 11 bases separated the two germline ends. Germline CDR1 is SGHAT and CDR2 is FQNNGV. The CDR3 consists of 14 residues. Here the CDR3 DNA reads TGTGCCAGCAGCTTAGGTCCGGGGTGGGAAAAACTGTTTTTT. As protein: CASSLGPGWEKLFF.

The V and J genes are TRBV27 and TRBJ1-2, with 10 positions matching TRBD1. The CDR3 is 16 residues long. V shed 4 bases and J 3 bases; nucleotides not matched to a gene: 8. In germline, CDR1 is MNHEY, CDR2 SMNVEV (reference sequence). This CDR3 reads CASSSLRDRGHYGYTF. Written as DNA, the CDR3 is TGTGCCAGCAGTTCCCTCCGGGACAGGGGTCACTATGGCTACACCTTC.

Written as DNA, the CDR3 is TGTGCCAGCAGTCAAAACAGGGGCGGAGGCACTGAAGCTTTCTTT. Its translation: CASSQNRGGGTEAFF. The chain joins TRBV28 to TRBJ1-1; TRBD1 matches at 7 bases. Unmatched junction bases numbered 10, after V lost 5 bases and J lost 4 bases. The germline V gene has CDR1 MDHEN and CDR2 SYDVKM. The CDR3 totals 15 residues.

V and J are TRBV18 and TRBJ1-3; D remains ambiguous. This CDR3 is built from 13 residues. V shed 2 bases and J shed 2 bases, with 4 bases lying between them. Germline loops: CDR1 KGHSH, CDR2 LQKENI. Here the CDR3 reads CASSPTAGNTIYF. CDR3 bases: TGTGCCAGCTCACCAACAGCTGGAAACACCATATATTTT.

CDR3 sequence (DNA): TGTGCCAGCAGTCCACAGTGGGGCGCTGAAGCTTTCTTT. Its translation is CASSPQWGAEAFF. The chain joins TRBV12-3 or TRBV12-4 to TRBJ1-1, with TRBD1 as a possible D gene (5 bases). CDR3 length: 13 amino acids. Trimming shortened V by 5 bases and J by 6 bases, and 13 bases separated the two germline ends.

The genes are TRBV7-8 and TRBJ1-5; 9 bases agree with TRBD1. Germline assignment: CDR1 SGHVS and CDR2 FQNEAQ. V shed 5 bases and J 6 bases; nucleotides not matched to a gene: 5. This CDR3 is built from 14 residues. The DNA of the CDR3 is TGTGCCAGCAGCCTGGACAGGGGAGGTCAGCCCCAGCATTTT. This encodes CASSLDRGGQPQHF.

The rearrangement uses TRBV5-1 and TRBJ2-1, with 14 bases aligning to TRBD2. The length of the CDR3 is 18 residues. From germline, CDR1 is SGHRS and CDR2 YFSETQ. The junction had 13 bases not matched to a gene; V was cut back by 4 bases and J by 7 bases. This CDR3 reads CASSPRPGLAGADNEQFF. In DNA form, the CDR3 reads TGCGCCAGCAGCCCTAGGCCGGGACTAGCGGGAGCCGATAATGAGCAGTTCTTC.

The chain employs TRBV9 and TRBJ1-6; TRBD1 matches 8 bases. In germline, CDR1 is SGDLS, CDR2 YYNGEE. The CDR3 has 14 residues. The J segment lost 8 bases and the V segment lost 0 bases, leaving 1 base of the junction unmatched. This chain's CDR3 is CASSVEGQDSPLHF. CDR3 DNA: TGTGCCAGCAGCGTAGAGGGACAGGATTCACCCCTCCACTTT.

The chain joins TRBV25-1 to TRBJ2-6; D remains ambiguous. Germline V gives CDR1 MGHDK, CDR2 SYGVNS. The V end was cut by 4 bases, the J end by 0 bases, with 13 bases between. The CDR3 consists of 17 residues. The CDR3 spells CASSGSDYSSGANVLTF. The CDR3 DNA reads TGTGCCAGCAGTGGTTCAGATTATAGCTCTGGGGCCAACGTCCTGACTTTC.

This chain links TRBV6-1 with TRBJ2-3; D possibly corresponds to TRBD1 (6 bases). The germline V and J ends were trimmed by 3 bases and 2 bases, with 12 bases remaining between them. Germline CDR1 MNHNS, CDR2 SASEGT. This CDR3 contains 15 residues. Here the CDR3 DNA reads TGTGCCAGCAGTGAGACAAGGGGGAACACAGATACGCAGTATTTT. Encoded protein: CASSETRGNTDTQYF.

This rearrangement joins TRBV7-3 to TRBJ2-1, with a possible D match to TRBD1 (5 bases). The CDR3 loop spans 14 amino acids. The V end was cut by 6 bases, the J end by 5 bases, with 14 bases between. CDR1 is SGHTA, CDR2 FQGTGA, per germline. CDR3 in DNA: TGTGCCAGCAGATCTTCGACAGCAAACAATGAGCAGTTCTTC. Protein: CASRSSTANNEQFF.

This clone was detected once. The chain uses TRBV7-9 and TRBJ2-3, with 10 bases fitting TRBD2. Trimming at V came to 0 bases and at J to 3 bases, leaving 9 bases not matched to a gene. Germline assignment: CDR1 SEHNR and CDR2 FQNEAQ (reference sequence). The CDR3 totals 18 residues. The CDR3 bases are TGTGCCAGCAGCTTAGCTCTAGCGGGAGTCGTACCTACAGATACGCAGTATTTT. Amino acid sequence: CASSLALAGVVPTDTQYF.

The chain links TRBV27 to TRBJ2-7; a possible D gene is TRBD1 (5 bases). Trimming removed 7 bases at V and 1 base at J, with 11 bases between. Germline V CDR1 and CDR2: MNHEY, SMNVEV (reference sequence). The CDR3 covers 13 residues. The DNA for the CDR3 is TGTGCCAGCATGGGGCAGGGATCCTACGAGCAGTACTTC. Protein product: CASMGQGSYEQYF.

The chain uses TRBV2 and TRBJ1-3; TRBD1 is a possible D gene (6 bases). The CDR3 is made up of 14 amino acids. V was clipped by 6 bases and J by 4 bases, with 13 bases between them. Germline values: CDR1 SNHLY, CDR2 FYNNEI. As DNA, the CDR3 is TGTGCCAGCAGAAGAACAGGGCCAGGAAACACCATATATTTT. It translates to CASRRTGPGNTIYF.

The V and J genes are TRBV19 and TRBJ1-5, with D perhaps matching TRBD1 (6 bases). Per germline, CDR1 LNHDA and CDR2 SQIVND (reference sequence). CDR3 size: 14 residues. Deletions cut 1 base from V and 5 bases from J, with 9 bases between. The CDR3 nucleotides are TGTGCCAGTAGTATAGGGACAGCACATCAGCCCCAGCATTTT. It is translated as CASSIGTAHQPQHF.